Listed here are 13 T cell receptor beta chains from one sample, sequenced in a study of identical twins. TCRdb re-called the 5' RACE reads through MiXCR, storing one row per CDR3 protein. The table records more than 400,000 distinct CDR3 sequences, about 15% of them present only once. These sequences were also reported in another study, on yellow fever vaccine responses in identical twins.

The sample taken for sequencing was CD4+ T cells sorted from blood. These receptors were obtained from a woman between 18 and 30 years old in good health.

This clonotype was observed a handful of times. The CDR3 nucleotides are TGTGCCATCAGAGGGTTGGGGGTCAATGAGCAGTTCTTC. This encodes CAIRGLGVNEQFF. The genes are TRBV10-3 and TRBJ2-1; D assignment may be TRBD1 or TRBD2 (5 bases each). The ends were cut back, 6 bases at V and 6 bases at J, with 12 bases in the middle. Germline loops: CDR1 ENHRY, CDR2 SYGVKD. CDR3 length equals 13 residues.

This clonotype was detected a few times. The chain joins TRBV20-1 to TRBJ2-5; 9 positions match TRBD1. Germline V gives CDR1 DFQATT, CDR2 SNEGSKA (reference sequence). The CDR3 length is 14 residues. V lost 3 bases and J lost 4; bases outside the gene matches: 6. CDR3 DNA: TGCAGTGCTAGTCCCAACAGGGGGCTAGAGACCCAGTACTTC. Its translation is CSASPNRGLETQYF.

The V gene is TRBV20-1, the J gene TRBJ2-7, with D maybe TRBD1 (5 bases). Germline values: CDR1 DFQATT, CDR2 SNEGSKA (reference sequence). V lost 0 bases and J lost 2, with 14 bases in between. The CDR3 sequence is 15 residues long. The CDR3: CSARDGRELTYEQYF. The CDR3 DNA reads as TGCAGTGCTAGAGATGGCAGGGAATTGACCTACGAGCAGTACTTC.

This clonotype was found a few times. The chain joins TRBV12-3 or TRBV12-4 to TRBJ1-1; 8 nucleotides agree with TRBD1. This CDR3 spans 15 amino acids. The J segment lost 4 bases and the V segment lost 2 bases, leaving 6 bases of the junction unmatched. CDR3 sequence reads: CASSLSQGAGTEAFF. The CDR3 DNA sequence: TGTGCCAGCAGTTTAAGCCAGGGGGCGGGCACTGAAGCTTTCTTT.

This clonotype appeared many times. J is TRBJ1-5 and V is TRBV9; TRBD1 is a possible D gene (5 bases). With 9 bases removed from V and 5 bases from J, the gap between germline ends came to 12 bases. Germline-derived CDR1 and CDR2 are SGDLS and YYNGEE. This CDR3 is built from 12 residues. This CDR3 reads CATFRDHQPQHF. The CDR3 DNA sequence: TGTGCCACCTTCAGGGACCATCAGCCCCAGCATTTT.

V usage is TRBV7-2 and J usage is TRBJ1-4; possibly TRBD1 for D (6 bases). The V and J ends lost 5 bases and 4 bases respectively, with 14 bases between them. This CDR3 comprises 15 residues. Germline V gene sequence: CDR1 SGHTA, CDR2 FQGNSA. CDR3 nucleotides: TGTGCCAGCAGCCGTTCCGGACAGTTTAATGAAAAACTGTTTTTT. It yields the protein CASSRSGQFNEKLFF.

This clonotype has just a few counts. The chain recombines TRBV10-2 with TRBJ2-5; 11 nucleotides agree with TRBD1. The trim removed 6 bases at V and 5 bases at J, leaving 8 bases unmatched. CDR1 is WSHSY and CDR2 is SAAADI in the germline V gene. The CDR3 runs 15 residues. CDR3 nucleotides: TGCGCCAGCAGCAGAAAAGGGACAGGGGGTGAGACCCAGTACTTC. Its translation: CASSRKGTGGETQYF.

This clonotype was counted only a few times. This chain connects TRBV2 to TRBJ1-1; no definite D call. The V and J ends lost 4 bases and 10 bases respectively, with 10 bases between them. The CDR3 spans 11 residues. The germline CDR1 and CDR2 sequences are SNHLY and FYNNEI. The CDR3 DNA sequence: TGTGCCAGCAGTGTGGGCTCCCTAGCTTTCTTT. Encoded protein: CASSVGSLAFF.

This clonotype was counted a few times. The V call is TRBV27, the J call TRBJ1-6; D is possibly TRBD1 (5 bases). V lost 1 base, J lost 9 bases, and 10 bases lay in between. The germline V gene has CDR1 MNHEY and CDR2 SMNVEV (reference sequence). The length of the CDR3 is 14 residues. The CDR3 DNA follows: TGTGCCAGCAGTTTATGGGGACTGCCTTCACCCCTCCACTTT. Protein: CASSLWGLPSPLHF.

The CDR3: CASSRMTGAYNEQFF. The CDR3 DNA follows: TGCGCCAGCAGCAGAATGACAGGGGCTTACAATGAGCAGTTCTTC. The gene calls are TRBV5-1 and TRBJ2-1, with 8 bases that match TRBD1. Germline V gives CDR1 SGHRS, CDR2 YFSETQ. The CDR3 contains 15 residues. V shed 4 bases, J shed 4 bases, and the junction held 7 bases outside the gene matches.

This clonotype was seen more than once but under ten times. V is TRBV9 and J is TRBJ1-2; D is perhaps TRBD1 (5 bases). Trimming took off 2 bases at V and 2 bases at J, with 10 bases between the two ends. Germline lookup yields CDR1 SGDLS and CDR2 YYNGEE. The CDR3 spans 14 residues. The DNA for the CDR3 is TGTGCCAGCAGCGTCGGGACGTCGAACTATGGCTACACCTTC. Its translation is CASSVGTSNYGYTF.

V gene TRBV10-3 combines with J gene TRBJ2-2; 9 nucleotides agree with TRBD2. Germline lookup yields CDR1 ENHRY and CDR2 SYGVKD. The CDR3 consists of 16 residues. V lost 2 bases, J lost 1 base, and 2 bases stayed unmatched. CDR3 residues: CAISEAAGGNTGELFF. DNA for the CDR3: TGTGCCATCAGTGAGGCAGCGGGGGGGAACACCGGGGAGCTGTTTTTT.

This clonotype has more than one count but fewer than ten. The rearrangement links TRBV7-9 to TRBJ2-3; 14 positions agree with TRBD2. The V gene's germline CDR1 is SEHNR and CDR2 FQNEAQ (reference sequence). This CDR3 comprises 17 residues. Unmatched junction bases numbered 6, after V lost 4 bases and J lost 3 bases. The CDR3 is CASSSRTSGGITDTQYF. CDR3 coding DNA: TGTGCCAGCAGCTCCCGGACTAGCGGGGGGATAACAGATACGCAGTATTTT.